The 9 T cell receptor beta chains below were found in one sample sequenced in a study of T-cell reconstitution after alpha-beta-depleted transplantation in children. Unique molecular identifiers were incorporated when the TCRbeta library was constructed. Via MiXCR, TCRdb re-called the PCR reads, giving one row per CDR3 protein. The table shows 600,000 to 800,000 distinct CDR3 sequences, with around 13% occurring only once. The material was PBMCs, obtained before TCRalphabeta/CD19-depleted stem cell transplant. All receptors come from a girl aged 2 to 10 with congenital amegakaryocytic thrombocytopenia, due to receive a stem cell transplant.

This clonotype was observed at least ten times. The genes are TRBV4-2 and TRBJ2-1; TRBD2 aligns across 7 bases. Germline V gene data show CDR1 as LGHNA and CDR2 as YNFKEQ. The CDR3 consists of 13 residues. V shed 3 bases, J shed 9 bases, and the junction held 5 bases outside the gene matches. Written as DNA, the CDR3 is TGTGCCAGCAGCCACTCAGCGGGAAGTGAGCAGTTCTTC. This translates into CASSHSAGSEQFF.

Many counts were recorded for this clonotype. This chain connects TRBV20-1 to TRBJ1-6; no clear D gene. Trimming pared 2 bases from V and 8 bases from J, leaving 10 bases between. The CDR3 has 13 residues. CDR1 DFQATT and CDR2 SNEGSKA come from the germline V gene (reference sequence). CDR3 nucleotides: TGCAGTGCTAGATCCGTTGGGGATTCACCCCTCCACTTT. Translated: CSARSVGDSPLHF.

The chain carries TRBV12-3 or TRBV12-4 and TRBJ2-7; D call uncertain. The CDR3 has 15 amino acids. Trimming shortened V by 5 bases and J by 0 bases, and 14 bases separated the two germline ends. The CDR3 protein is CASSTHAVSSYEQYF. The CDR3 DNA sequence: TGTGCCAGCAGTACACATGCGGTGAGCTCCTACGAGCAGTACTTC.

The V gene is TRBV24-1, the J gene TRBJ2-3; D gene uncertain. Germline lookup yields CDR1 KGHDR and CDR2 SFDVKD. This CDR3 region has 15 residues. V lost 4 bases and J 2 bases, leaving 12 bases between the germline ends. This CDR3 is CATSEKTAPTDTQYF. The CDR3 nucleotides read TGTGCCACCAGTGAGAAGACGGCCCCCACAGATACGCAGTATTTT.

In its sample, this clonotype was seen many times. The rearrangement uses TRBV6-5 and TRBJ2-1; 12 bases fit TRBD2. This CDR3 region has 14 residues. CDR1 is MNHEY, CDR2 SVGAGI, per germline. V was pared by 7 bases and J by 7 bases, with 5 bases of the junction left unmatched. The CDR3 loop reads CASTRLAGDNEQFF. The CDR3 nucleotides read TGTGCCAGCACTCGACTAGCGGGAGATAATGAGCAGTTCTTC.

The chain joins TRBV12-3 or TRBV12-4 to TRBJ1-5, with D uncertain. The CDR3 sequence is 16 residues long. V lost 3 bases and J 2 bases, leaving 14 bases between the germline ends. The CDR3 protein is CASSLAGLGGNQPQHF. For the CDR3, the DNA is TGTGCCAGCAGTTTGGCAGGCCTGGGAGGCAATCAGCCCCAGCATTTT.

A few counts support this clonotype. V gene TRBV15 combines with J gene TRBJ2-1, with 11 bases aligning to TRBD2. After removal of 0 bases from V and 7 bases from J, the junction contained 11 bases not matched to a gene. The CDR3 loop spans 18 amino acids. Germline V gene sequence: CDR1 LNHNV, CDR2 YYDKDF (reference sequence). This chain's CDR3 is CATSRDARSGLAANEQFF. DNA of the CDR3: TGTGCCACCAGCAGAGATGCTAGGTCGGGACTAGCGGCTAATGAGCAGTTCTTC.

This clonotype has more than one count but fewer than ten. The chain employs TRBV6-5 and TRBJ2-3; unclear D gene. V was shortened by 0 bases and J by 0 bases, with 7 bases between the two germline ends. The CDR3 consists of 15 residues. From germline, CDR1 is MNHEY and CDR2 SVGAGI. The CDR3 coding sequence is TGTGCCAGCAGTTACTCCCAGCTGAGCACAGATACGCAGTATTTT. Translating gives CASSYSQLSTDTQYF.

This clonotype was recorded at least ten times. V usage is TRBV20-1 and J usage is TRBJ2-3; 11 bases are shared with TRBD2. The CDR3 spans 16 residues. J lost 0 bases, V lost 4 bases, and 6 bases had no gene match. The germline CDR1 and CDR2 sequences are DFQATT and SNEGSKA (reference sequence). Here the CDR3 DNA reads TGCAGTGCTACCCACCGGACTAGCGGGAGCACAGATACGCAGTATTTT. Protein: CSATHRTSGSTDTQYF.